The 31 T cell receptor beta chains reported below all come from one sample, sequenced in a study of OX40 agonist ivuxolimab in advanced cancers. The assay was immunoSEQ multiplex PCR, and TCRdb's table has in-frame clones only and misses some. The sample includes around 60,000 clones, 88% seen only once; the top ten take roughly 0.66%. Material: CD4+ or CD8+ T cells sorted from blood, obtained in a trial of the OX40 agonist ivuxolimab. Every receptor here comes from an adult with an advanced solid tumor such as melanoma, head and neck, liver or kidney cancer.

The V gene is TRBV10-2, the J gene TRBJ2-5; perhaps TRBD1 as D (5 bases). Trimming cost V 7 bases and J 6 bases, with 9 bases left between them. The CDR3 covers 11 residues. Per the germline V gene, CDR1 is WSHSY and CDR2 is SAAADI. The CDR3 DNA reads TGCGCCAGCAAAGGGGCTCAGACCCAGTACTTC. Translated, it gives CASKGAQTQYF.

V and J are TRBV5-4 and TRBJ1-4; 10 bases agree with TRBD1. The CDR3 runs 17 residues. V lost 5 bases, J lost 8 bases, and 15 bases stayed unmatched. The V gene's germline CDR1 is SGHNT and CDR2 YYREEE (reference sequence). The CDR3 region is CASSPGTGAGLGEKLFF. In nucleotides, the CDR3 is TGTGCCAGCAGTCCCGGGACAGGGGCCGGGTTAGGGGAAAAACTGTTTTTT.

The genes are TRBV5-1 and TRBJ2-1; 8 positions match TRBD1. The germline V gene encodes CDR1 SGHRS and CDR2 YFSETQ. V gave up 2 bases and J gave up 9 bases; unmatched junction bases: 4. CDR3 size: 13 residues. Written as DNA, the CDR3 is TGCGCCAGCAGCTTAACAGGGGGGAGTGAGCAGTTCTTC. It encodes CASSLTGGSEQFF.

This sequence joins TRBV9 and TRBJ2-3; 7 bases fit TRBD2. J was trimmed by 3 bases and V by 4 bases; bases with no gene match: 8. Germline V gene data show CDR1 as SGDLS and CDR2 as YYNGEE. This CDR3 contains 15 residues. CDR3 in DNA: TGTGCCAGCAGCCCTAATGGGGGGGGGACAGATACGCAGTATTTT. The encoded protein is CASSPNGGGTDTQYF.

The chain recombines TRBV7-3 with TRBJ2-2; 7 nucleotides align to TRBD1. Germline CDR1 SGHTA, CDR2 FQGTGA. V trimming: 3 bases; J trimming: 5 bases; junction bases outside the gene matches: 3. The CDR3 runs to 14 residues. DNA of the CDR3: TGTGCCAGCAGCTTCTCAGGGGGAACCGGGGAGCTGTTTTTT. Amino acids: CASSFSGGTGELFF. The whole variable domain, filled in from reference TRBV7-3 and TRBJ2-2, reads GAGVSQTPSNKVTEKGKYVELRCDPISGHTALYWYRQSLGQGPEFLIYFQGTGAADDSGLPNDRFFAVRPEGSVSTLKIQRTERGDSAVYLCASSFSGGTGELFFGEGSRLTVL.

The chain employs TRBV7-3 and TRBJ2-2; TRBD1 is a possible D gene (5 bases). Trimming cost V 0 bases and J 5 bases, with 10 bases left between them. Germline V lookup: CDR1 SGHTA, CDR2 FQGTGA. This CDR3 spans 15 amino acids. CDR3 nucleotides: TGTGCCAGCAGCTTAACCAGGGATGGGACCGGGGAGCTGTTTTTT. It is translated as CASSLTRDGTGELFF. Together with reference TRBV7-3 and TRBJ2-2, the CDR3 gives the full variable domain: GAGVSQTPSNKVTEKGKYVELRCDPISGHTALYWYRQSLGQGPEFLIYFQGTGAADDSGLPNDRFFAVRPEGSVSTLKIQRTERGDSAVYLCASSLTRDGTGELFFGEGSRLTVL.

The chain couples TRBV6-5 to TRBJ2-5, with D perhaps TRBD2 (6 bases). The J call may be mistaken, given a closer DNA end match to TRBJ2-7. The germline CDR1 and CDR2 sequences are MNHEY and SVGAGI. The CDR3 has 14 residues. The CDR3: CASSSSGGVHEQYF. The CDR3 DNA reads TGTGCCAGCAGTTCCTCCGGCGGGGTGCACGAGCAGTACTTC.

The CDR3 spells CASRQLSTDTQYF. The CDR3 DNA follows: TGTGCCAGCAGACAGCTCTCCACAGATACGCAGTATTTT. The chain has TRBV19 and TRBJ2-3; possibly TRBD1 for D (5 bases). This CDR3 is built from 13 residues. V lost 9 bases and J 2 bases, leaving 12 bases between the germline ends. CDR1 is LNHDA and CDR2 is SQIVND in the germline V gene (reference sequence). The full variable domain, in which reference TRBV19 and TRBJ2-3 provide the parts outside the CDR3, is DGGITQSPKYLFRKEGQNVTLSCEQNLNHDAMYWYRQDPGQGLRLIYYSQIVNDFQKGDIAEGYSVSREKKESFPLTVTSAQKNPTAFYLCASRQLSTDTQYFGPGTRLTVL.

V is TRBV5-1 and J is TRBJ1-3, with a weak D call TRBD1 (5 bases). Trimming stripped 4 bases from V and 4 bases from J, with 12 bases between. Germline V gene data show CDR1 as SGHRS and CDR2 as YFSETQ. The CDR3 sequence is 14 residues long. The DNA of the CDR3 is TGCGCCAGCAGCGATAGGGACGCGGGAAACACCATATATTTT. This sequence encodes CASSDRDAGNTIYF.

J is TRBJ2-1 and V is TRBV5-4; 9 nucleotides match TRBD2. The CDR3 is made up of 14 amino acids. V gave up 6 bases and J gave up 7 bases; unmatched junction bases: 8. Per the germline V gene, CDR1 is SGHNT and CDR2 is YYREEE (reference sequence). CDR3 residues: CASTAQTSGNEQFF. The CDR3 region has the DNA TGTGCCAGCACCGCTCAGACTAGCGGAAATGAGCAGTTCTTC. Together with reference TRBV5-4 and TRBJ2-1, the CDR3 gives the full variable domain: ETGVTQSPTHLIKTRGQQVTLRCSSQSGHNTVSWYQQALGQGPQFIFQYYREEENGRGNFPPRFSGLQFPNYSSELNVNALELDDSALYLCASTAQTSGNEQFFGPGTRLTVL.

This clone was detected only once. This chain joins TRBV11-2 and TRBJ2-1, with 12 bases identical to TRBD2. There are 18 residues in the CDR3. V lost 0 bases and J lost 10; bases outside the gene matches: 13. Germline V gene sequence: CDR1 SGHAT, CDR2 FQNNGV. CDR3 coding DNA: TGTGCCAGCAGCTTAGATAAGTTTGGGCTAGCGGGAGGGCGGGAGCAGTTCTTC. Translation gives CASSLDKFGLAGGREQFF.

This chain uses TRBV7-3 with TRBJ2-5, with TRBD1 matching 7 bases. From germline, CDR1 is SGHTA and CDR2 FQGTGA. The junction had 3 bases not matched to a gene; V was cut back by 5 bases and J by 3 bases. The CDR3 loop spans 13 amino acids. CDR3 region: CASSPDRKETQYF. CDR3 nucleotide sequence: TGTGCCAGCAGCCCGGACAGGAAAGAGACCCAGTACTTC.

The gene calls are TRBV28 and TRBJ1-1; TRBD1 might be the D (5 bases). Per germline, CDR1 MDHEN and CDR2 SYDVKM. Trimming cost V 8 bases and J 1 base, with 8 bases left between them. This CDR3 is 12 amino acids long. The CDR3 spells CASRGGNTEAFF. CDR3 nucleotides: TGTGCCAGCCGGGGGGGGAACACTGAAGCTTTCTTT.

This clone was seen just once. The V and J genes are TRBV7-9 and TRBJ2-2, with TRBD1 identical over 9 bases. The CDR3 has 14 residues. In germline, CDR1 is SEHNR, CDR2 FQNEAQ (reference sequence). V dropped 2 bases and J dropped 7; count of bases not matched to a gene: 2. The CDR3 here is CASSLMGQGGELFF. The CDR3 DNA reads TGTGCCAGCAGCTTAATGGGACAGGGCGGGGAGCTGTTTTTT.

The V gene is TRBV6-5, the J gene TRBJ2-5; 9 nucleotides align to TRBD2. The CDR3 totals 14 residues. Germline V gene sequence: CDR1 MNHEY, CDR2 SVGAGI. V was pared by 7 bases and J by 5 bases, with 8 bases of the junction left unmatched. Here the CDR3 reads CASIVAGEGETQYF. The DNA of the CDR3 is TGTGCCAGCATTGTAGCGGGAGAGGGCGAGACCCAGTACTTC.

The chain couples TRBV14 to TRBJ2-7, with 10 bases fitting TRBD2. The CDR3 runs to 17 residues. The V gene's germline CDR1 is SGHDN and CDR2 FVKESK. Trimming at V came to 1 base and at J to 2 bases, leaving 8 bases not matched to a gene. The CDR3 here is CASSQGVLSGRAYEQYF. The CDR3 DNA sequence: TGTGCCAGCAGCCAAGGTGTGCTAAGCGGGAGGGCCTACGAGCAGTACTTC.

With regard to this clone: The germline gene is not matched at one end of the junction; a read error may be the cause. This chain's CDR3 is CASSPQGPAGELFF. The DNA for the CDR3 is TGTGCCAGCTCGCCACAGGGGCCCGCCGGGGAGCTGTTTTTT. This chain connects TRBV18 to TRBJ2-2; 7 bases line up with TRBD1. Germline V lookup: CDR1 KGHSH, CDR2 LQKENI. This CDR3 spans 14 amino acids.

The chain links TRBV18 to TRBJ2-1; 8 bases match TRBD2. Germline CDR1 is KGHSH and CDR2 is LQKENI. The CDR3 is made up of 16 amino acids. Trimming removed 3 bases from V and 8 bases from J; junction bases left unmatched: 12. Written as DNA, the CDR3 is TGTGCCAGCTCACCTCCGTTGTTAGCGGGAATCTATGAGCAGTTCTTC. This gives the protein CASSPPLLAGIYEQFF.

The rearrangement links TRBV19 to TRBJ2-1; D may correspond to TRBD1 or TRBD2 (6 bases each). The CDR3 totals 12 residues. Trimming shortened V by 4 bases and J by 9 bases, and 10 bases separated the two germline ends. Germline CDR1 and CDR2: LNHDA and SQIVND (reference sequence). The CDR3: CASSTQGGEQFF. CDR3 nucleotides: TGTGCCAGTAGTACACAGGGAGGTGAGCAGTTCTTC.

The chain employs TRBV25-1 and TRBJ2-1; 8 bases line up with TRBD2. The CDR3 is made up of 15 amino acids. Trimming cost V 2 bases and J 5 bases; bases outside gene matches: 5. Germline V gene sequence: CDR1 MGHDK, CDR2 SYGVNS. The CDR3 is CASSESGSPHNEQFF. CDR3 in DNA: TGTGCCAGCAGTGAAAGCGGGAGCCCCCACAATGAGCAGTTCTTC.

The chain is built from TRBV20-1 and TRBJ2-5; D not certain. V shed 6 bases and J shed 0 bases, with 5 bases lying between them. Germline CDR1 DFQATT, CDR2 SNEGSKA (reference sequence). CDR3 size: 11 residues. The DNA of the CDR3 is TGCAGTGCCTCGTACCAAGAGACCCAGTACTTC. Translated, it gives CSASYQETQYF.

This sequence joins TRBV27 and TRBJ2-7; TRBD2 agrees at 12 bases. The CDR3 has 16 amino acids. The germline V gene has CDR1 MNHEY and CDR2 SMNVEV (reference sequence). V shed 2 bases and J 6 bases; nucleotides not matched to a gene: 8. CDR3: CASSLRGTSGPREQYF. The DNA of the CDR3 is TGTGCCAGCAGTTTAAGGGGGACTAGCGGGCCCCGCGAGCAGTACTTC.

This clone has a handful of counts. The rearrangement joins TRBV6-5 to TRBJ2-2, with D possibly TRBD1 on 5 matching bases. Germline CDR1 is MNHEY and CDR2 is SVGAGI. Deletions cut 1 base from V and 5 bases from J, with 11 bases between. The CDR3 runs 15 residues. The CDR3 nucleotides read TGTGCCAGCAGTTACTTTGGGGCAGGGACCGGGGAGCTGTTTTTT. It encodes CASSYFGAGTGELFF.

Written as DNA, the CDR3 is TGTGCCTGGAGTGTACCGGGTCTCCCGGGATCCTACGAGCAGTACTTC. Its translation: CAWSVPGLPGSYEQYF. The chain has TRBV30 and TRBJ2-7, with D possibly being TRBD2 (5 bases). In germline, CDR1 is GTSNPN, CDR2 SVGIG (reference sequence). The CDR3 loop spans 16 amino acids. Trimming shortened V by 0 bases and J by 1 base, and 16 bases separated the two germline ends.

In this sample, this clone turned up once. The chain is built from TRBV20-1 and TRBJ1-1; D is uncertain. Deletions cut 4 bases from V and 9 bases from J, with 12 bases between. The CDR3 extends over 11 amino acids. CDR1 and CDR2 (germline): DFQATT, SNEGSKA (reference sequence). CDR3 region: CSAKRDSQAFF. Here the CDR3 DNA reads TGCAGTGCTAAACGGGATAGTCAAGCTTTCTTT.

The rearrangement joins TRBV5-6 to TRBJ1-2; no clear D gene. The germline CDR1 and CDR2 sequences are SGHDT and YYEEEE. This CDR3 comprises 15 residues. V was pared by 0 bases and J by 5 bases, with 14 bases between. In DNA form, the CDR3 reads TGTGCCAGCAGCTTGGCCGGCCTCGGTTTATATGGCTACACCTTC. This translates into CASSLAGLGLYGYTF.

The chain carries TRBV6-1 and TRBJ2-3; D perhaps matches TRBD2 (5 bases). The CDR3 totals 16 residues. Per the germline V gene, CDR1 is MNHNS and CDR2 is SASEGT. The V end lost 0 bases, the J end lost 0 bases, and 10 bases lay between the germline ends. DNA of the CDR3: TGTGCCAGCAGTGAAGCGAGGCGGGCCAGCACAGATACGCAGTATTTT. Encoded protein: CASSEARRASTDTQYF.

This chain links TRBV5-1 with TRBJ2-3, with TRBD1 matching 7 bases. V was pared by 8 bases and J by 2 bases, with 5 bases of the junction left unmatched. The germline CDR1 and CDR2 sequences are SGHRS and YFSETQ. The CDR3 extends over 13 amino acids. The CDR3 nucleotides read TGCGCCAGTCGGACAGGATCCACAGATACGCAGTATTTT. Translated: CASRTGSTDTQYF.

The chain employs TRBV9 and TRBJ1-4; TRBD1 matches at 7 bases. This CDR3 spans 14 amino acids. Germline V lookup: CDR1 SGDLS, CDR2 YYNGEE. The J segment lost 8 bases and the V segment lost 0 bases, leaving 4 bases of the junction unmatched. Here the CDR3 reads CASSVATGWEKLFF. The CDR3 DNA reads TGTGCCAGCAGCGTAGCGACAGGGTGGGAAAAACTGTTTTTT.

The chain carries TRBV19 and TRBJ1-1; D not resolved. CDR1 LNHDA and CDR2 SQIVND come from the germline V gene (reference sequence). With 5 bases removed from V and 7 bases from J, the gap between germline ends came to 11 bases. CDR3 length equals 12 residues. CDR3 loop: CASSRDLIEAFF. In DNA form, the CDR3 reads TGTGCCAGTAGTCGGGATCTTATTGAAGCTTTCTTT.

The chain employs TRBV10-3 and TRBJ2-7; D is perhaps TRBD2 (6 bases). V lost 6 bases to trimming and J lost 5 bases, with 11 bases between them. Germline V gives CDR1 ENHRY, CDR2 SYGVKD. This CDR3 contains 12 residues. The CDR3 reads CAIRTSINEQYF. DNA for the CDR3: TGTGCCATCAGGACTAGTATCAACGAGCAGTACTTC.